The 15 T cell receptor beta chains in this list originate from one sample, sequenced in a study of CD8 T cells in ankylosing spondylitis. General study findings and limits: Typical of ankylosing spondylitis blood, it appeared, was a TCR beta motif of roughly eight highly homologous variants.

TCRdb ran MiXCR on the 5' RACE reads and lists one entry per CDR3 protein. The sample holds approximately 540,000 distinct CDR3 sequences, roughly 12% seen once. No antigen has been assigned to these receptors. Specimen: blood, either unsorted or a sorted T cell fraction (not recorded which). Receptors were obtained from a male donor with ankylosing spondylitis.

This clonotype was picked up a small number of times. CDR3 nucleotides: TGCGCCAGCAGCTTGGGACCAGAAGCTGAAGCTTTCTTT. Its protein is CASSLGPEAEAFF. The V call is TRBV5-1, the J call TRBJ1-1; unclear D gene. The CDR3 is 13 residues long. V was pared by 0 bases and J by 6 bases, with 9 bases between. Looked up from germline, CDR1 is SGHRS and CDR2 is YFSETQ.

This clonotype was counted many times. The chain carries TRBV10-3 and TRBJ2-5; D gene ambiguous. CDR3 size: 11 residues. Germline V gene sequence: CDR1 ENHRY, CDR2 SYGVKD. V was shortened by 3 bases and J by 1 base, with 0 bases between the two germline ends. CDR3 region: CAISDQETQYF. DNA of the CDR3: TGTGCCATCAGTGACCAAGAGACCCAGTACTTC.

In this sample, this clonotype turned up many times. V and J are TRBV5-1 and TRBJ2-2; TRBD1 is a possible D gene (6 bases). Germline V gene lookup returns CDR1 SGHRS and CDR2 YFSETQ. The CDR3 totals 16 residues. Deletions cut 2 bases from V and 6 bases from J, with 17 bases between. The DNA for the CDR3 is TGCGCCAGCAGCTTAACTCCCAGGGGCTTGGCCGGGGAGCTGTTTTTT. Protein: CASSLTPRGLAGELFF.

This clonotype was seen a few times. V gene TRBV6-1 combines with J gene TRBJ2-1; TRBD2 aligns across 12 bases. J lost 1 base, V lost 6 bases, and 4 bases had no gene match. Germline CDR1 and CDR2: MNHNS and SASEGT. The CDR3 has 16 residues. The CDR3 sequence is CASRGLAGPSYNEQFF. The CDR3 nucleotides are TGTGCCAGCAGGGGACTAGCGGGCCCTTCCTACAATGAGCAGTTCTTC.

This clonotype was counted only a few times. The chain combines TRBV12-3 or TRBV12-4 with TRBJ1-1, with 7 bases identical to TRBD1. CDR3 length: 14 amino acids. Losses at the gene ends were 3 bases for V and 5 bases for J; bases not matched to a gene: 6. The CDR3 reads CASSFGQETTEAFF. The CDR3 DNA reads TGTGCCAGCAGTTTCGGACAGGAGACAACTGAAGCTTTCTTT.

This clonotype was detected a few times. The J gene is TRBJ2-3, the V gene TRBV5-1; the match to TRBD2 covers 15 bases. V lost 4 bases and J lost 4; bases outside the gene matches: 10. CDR1 and CDR2 from the germline V gene are SGHRS and YFSETQ. CDR3 length: 18 amino acids. For the CDR3, the DNA is TGCGCCAGCAGCCCATGGACTAGCGGGAGGGCCGGGCCAGATACGCAGTATTTT. Residues: CASSPWTSGRAGPDTQYF.

This clonotype was picked up a small number of times. The chain joins TRBV20-1 to TRBJ1-4; weak D call: TRBD1 (6 bases). Germline CDR1 DFQATT, CDR2 SNEGSKA (reference sequence). V was clipped by 4 bases and J by 8 bases, with 14 bases between them. This CDR3 is built from 13 residues. The CDR3 loop is CSANRVDREKLFF. CDR3 sequence (DNA): TGCAGTGCTAACAGGGTAGATCGAGAAAAACTGTTTTTT.

V gene TRBV6-1 combines with J gene TRBJ2-5; TRBD2 matches 10 bases. The germline V gene has CDR1 MNHNS and CDR2 SASEGT. V was clipped by 7 bases and J by 1 base; unmatched bases: 3. CDR3 length: 14 amino acids. The CDR3: CASKRTSGQETQYF. CDR3 in DNA: TGTGCCAGCAAACGGACTAGCGGCCAAGAGACCCAGTACTTC.

The gene calls are TRBV15 and TRBJ2-3, with 8 bases aligning to TRBD2. This CDR3 contains 17 residues. After removal of 3 bases from V and 2 bases from J, the junction contained 10 bases not matched to a gene. Germline V CDR1 and CDR2: LNHNV, YYDKDF (reference sequence). The CDR3 is CATSRGLAGQYTDTQYF. Here the CDR3 DNA reads TGTGCCACCAGCAGGGGGCTAGCGGGCCAGTACACAGATACGCAGTATTTT.

This clonotype was detected a few times. The chain recombines TRBV29-1 with TRBJ2-7, with TRBD1 as a possible D gene (6 bases). CDR3 length: 15 amino acids. Germline V gene sequence: CDR1 SQVTM, CDR2 ANQGSEA. Trimming left V 5 bases short and J 1 base short, with 18 bases between. CDR3 protein: CSVRGGPTLSYEQYF. In DNA, the CDR3 is TGCAGCGTTCGAGGGGGACCGACCCTATCCTACGAGCAGTACTTC.

This clonotype was counted between two and nine times. The V gene is TRBV4-1, the J gene TRBJ1-6; tentatively, D is TRBD1 (6 bases). The CDR3 runs 15 residues. With 2 bases removed from V and 10 bases from J, the gap between germline ends came to 15 bases. Per germline, CDR1 MGHRA and CDR2 YSYEKL. CDR3 region: CASSQSYKGGSPLHF. The CDR3 DNA sequence: TGCGCCAGCAGCCAATCCTACAAGGGGGGCTCACCCCTCCACTTT.

This clonotype was observed a few times. The chain uses TRBV7-9 and TRBJ2-2; the match to TRBD1 covers 11 bases. Germline V gene data show CDR1 as SEHNR and CDR2 as FQNEAQ (reference sequence). This CDR3 comprises 15 residues. With V trimmed by 7 bases and J by 3 bases, 4 bases remained unmatched. CDR3 in DNA: TGTGCCAGCAACAAGGGACAGGGGGACACCGGGGAGCTGTTTTTT. Its protein is CASNKGQGDTGELFF.

This clonotype appeared a few times. This CDR3 reads CSADSGHENTGELFF. The CDR3 region has the DNA TGCAGTGCCGACAGCGGACACGAGAACACCGGGGAGCTGTTTTTT. The chain uses TRBV20-1 and TRBJ2-2; either TRBD1 or TRBD2 may fit D (5 bases each). The ends were cut back, 6 bases at V and 1 base at J, with 15 bases in the middle. CDR1 and CDR2 (germline): DFQATT, SNEGSKA (reference sequence). CDR3 length equals 15 residues.

This clonotype was found many times. This chain links TRBV5-1 with TRBJ2-2; D ambiguous. The germline V and J ends were trimmed by 4 bases and 4 bases, with 11 bases remaining between them. Per germline, CDR1 SGHRS and CDR2 YFSETQ. CDR3 length equals 14 residues. The CDR3: CASSPPAGTGELFF. The CDR3 nucleotides read TGCGCCAGCAGCCCCCCGGCAGGCACCGGGGAGCTGTTTTTT.

This sequence joins TRBV5-1 and TRBJ2-3; 12 bases agree with TRBD2. V trimming: 6 bases; J trimming: 5 bases; junction bases outside the gene matches: 7. CDR3 size: 15 residues. CDR1 is SGHRS, CDR2 YFSETQ, per germline. CDR3 amino acids: CASTFTTSGRDTQYF. The CDR3 nucleotides read TGCGCCAGCACCTTCACGACTAGCGGGAGAGATACGCAGTATTTT. The full variable domain, in which reference TRBV5-1 and TRBJ2-3 provide the parts outside the CDR3, is KAGVTQTPRYLIKTRGQQVTLSCSPISGHRSVSWYQQTPGQGLQFLFEYFSETQRNKGNFPGRFSGRQFSNSRSEMNVSTLELGDSALYLCASTFTTSGRDTQYFGPGTRLTVL.